The sequence of this T cell receptor (beta chain) was determined in a study of blood T cell repertoires in COVID-19. Background on the study: T cells, B-cell-depleted T cells, or PBMCs supplied cDNA or gDNA.

Profiled with immunoSEQ multiplex PCR; TCRdb holds only in-frame clones, not every one. The sample has a few hundred thousand clones, 70% to 85% seen once. The source material was peripheral blood. The clonotype comes from a human donor in a cohort sampled during active COVID-19.

The DNA of the CDR3 is TGTGCCAGCAGCCCGAGCTCCTACAATGAGCAGTTCTTC. Residues: CASSPSSYNEQFF. This chain uses TRBV5-4 with TRBJ2-1; no definite D call. With 4 bases removed from V and 0 bases from J, the gap between germline ends came to 5 bases. CDR1 is SGHNT, CDR2 YYREEE, per germline (reference sequence). The CDR3 runs 13 residues.